Listed below are T cell receptor beta chains from one sample, sequenced in a study of blood T cell repertoires in COVID-19. Produced via immunoSEQ multiplex PCR; TCRdb's table is partial and in-frame only. This table holds 55,000 to 75,000 clones, around nine tenths found once. Sequenced material: peripheral blood. The receptor source for this set is a human donor with active COVID-19. The donor label of this sample is uncertain. Both conserved end residues are part of each CDR3. A D gene is named only where the DNA matches it firmly. Some rows mark clone size as missing; the rest say once, few, many or name a class of expanded clone.

abundance | j_gene | v_gene | d_gene | CDR3nt | CDR3aa
. | TRBJ1-1 | TRBV5-1 | . | TGCGCCAGCAGCTTGGGCACCGGTTGGAACACTGAAGCTTTCTTT | CASSLGTGWNTEAFF
once | TRBJ2-1 | TRBV11-3 | . | TGTGCCAGCAGCCCGAGGGTAGGGAAAGGGGAGCAGTTCTTC | CASSPRVGKGEQFF
. | TRBJ2-7 | TRBV7-9 | TRBD1 | TGTGCCAGCAGCCGTGTGGGACAGGTGACCTACGAGCAGTACTTC | CASSRVGQVTYEQYF
few | TRBJ2-2 | TRBV10-3 | TRBD1 | TGTGCCATCAGTGCAGGACAGGGGGGCACCGGGGAGCTGTTTTTT | CAISAGQGGTGELFF
. | TRBJ2-5 | TRBV7-7 | TRBD1 | TGTGCTAGCAGCTTAGTCGGGACAGGGGATTGGACCCAGTACTTC | CASSLVGTGDWTQYF
. | TRBJ1-5 | TRBV3-1/TRBV3-2 | . | TGTGCCAGCAGCCTTACCGGGGGGCCCCAGCATTTT | CASSLTGGPQHF
. | TRBJ1-5 | TRBV5-6 | TRBD1 | TGTGCTAGCAGCCTGGGACAGATAAACAATCAGCCCCAGCATTTT | CASSLGQINNQPQHF
. | TRBJ2-3 | TRBV6-6 | . | TGTGCCAGCAGTCTACAAGACGGGGTTAGAGATACGCAGTATTTT | CASSLQDGVRDTQYF
. | TRBJ1-2 | TRBV7-2 | TRBD1 | TGTGCCAGCAGCGTACGAACCGGGACAGGGCCCTATGGCTACACCTTC | CASSVRTGTGPYGYTF
. | TRBJ2-7 | TRBV19 | TRBD1 | TGTGCCAGTCGTCGGGGACAGGGTAATTTCGAGCAGTACTTC | CASRRGQGNFEQYF
once | TRBJ2-5 | TRBV7-8 | TRBD1 | TGTGCCAGCAGCACAGGGGTCCAAGAGACCCAGTACTTC | CASSTGVQETQYF
. | TRBJ2-7 | TRBV2 | TRBD1 | TGTGCCAGCAGTGAAACAGGGGTCTACGAGCAGTACTTC | CASSETGVYEQYF
. | TRBJ2-3 | TRBV7-3 | . | TGTGCCAGCAGCTTATCGCGAGGCGCGGATACGCAGTATTTT | CASSLSRGADTQYF
. | TRBJ1-2 | TRBV4-1 | TRBD1 | TGCGCCAGCGCACAGGGGGCGCTCGATGGCTACACCTTC | CASAQGALDGYTF
. | TRBJ1-2 | TRBV11-3 | TRBD1 | TGTGCCAGCAGCTTCCGGTTGGGACAGGGGGGCTACACCTTC | CASSFRLGQGGYTF
. | TRBJ2-7 | TRBV5-1 | . | TGCGCCAGCAGCTTGAGGCCTGCAGGGCCCTCAACCTACGAGCAGTACTTC | CASSLRPAGPSTYEQYF
. | TRBJ2-7 | TRBV11-2 | . | TGTGCCAGCAGCGATAACACCTACGAGCAGTACTTC | CASSDNTYEQYF
. | TRBJ2-7 | TRBV3-1/TRBV3-2 | . | TGTGCCAGCAGCCATGGAGACAGGACCTACGAGCAGTACTTC | CASSHGDRTYEQYF
. | TRBJ1-3 | TRBV14 | TRBD1 | TGTGCCAGCAGCCGAAACCAGGGACAGGTCTCTGGAAACACCATATATTTT | CASSRNQGQVSGNTIYF
. | TRBJ2-5 | TRBV18 | . | TGTGCCAGCTCACAGAACAGTCGTGAGACCCAGTACTTC | CASSQNSRETQYF
. | TRBJ2-5 | TRBV11-2 | TRBD1 | TGTGCCAGCAGCCATGTGACAGGGGCTGAACAAGAGACCCAGTACTTC | CASSHVTGAEQETQYF
once | TRBJ2-2 | TRBV9 | . | TGTGCCAGCACTGCCCAGGGACAAGGGGAGCTGTTTTTT | CASTAQGQGELFF
few | TRBJ2-7 | TRBV11-2 | TRBD1 | TGTGCCAGCAGTGGACAGGGGCACACCTACGAGCAGTACTTC | CASSGQGHTYEQYF
. | TRBJ1-1 | TRBV6-2/TRBV6-3 | . | TGTGCCAGCAGTTACGGGGGGGAACCGATCGACACTGAAGCTTTCTTT | CASSYGGEPIDTEAFF
few | TRBJ2-5 | TRBV5-5 | TRBD2 | TGTGCCAGCAGCCGCGAGGGGGGTAGCGGGAAGACCCAGTACTTC | CASSREGGSGKTQYF
. | TRBJ2-1 | TRBV4-2 | TRBD2 | TGTGCCAGCAGCCAAGGGTCTAGCGGAAACAATGAGCAGTTCTTC | CASSQGSSGNNEQFF